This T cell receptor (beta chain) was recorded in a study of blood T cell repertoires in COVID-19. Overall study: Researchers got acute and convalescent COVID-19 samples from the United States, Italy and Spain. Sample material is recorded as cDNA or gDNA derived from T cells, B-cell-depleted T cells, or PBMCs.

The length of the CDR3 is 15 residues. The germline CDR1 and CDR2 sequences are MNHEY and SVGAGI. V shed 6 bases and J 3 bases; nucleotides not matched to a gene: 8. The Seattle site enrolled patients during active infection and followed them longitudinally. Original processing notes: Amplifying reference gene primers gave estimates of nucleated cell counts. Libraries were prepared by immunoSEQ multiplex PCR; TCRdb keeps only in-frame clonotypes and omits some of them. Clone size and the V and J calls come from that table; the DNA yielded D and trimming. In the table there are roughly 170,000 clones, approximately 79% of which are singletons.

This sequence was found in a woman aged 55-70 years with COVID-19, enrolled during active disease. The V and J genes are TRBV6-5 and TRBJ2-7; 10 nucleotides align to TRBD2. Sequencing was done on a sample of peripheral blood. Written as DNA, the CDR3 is TGTGCCAGCAGGTCATGGACTAGCGGTTTCTACGAGCAGTACTTC. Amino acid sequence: CASRSWTSGFYEQYF.